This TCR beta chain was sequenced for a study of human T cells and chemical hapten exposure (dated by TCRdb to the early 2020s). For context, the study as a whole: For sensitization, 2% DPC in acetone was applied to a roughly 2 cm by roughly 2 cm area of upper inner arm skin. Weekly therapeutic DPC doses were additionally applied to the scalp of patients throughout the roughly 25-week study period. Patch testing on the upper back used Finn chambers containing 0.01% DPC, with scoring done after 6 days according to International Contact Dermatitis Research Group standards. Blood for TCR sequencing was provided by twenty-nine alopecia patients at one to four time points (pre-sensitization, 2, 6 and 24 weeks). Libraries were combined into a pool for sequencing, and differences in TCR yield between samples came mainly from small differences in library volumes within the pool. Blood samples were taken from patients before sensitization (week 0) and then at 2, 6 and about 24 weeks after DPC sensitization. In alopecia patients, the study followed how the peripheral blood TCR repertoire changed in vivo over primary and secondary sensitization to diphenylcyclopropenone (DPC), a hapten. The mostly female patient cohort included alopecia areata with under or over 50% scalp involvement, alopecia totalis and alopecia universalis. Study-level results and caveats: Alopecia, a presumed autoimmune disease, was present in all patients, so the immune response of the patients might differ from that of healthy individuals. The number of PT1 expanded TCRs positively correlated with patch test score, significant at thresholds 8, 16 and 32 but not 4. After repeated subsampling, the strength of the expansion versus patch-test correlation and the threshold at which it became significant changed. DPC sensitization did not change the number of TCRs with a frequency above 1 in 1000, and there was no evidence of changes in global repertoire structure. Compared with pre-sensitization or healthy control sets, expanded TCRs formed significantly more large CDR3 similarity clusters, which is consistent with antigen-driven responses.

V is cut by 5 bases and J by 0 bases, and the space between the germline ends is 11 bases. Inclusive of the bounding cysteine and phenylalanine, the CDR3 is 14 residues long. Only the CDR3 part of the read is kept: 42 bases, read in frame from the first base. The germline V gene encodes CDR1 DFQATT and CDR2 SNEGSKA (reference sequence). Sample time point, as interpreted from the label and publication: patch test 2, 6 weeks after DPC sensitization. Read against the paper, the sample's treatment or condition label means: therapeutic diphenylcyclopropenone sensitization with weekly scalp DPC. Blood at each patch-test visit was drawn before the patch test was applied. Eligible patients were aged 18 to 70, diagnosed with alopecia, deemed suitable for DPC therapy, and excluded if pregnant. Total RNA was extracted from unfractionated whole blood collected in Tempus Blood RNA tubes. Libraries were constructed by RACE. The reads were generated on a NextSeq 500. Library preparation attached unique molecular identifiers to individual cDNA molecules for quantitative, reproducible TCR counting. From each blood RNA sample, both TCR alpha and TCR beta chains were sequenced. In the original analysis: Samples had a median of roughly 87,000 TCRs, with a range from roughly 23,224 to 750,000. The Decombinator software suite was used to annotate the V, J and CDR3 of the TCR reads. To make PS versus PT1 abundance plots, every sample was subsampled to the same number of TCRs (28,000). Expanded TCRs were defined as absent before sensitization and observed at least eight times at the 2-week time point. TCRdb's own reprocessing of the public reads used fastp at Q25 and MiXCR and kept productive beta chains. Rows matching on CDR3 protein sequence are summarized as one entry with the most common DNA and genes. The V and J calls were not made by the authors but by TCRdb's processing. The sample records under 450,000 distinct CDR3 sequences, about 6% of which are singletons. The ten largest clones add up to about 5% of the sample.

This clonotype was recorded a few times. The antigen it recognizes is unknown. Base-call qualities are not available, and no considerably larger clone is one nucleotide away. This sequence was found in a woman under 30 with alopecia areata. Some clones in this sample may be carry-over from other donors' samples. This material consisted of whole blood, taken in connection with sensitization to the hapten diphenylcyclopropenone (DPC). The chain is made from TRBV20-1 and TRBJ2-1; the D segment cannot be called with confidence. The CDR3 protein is CSAQTPSSYNEQFF. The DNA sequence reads TGCAGTGCTCAGACCCCTAGCTCCTACAATGAGCAGTTCTTC.